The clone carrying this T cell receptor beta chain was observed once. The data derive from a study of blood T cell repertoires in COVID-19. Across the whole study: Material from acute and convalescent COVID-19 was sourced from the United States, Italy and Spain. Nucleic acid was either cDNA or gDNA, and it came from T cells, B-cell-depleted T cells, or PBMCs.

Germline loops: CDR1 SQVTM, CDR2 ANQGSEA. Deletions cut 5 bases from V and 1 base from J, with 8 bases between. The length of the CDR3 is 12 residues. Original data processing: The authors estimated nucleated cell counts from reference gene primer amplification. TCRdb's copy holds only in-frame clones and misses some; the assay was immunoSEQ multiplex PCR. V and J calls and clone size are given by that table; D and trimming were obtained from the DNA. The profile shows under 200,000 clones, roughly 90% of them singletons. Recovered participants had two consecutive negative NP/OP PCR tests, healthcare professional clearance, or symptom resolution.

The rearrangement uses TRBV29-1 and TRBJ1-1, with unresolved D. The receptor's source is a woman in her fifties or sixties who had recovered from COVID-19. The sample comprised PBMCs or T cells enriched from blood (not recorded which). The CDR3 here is CSVPRGNTEAFF. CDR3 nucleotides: TGCAGCGTTCCCCGAGGGAACACTGAAGCTTTCTTT.